This TCR beta chain originates from a study of CD8 T cells in Susac syndrome. Negative isolation yielded CD8+ and CD4+ T cells; FACS enriched TEMRA cells. The authors reverse transcribed about 0.45 to 1 ug RNA with random hexamers. TCRdb called the immunoSEQ multiplex PCR reads again in MiXCR, with one record for every CDR3 protein. The sample contains roughly 160,000 distinct CDR3 sequences, 90% to 95% of which appear only once. V lost 0 bases and J lost 0, with 7 bases in between. CDR1 is DFQATT, CDR2 SNEGSKA, per germline (reference sequence). This CDR3 contains 14 residues. The chain joins TRBV20-1 to TRBJ2-3; weak D call: TRBD2 (5 bases). The sequenced sample was CD4+ T cells from PBMCs. This TCR was recovered from a human donor in good health. The CDR3 spells CSARDTGSTDTQYF. CDR3 in DNA: TGCAGTGCTAGAGACACGGGGAGCACAGATACGCAGTATTTT.